A single sample gave rise to the 8 T cell receptor beta chains below, sequenced in a study of blood T cell repertoires in COVID-19. Generated by immunoSEQ multiplex PCR, the TCRdb table keeps only in-frame clones and is missing some. The sample yields roughly 90,000 clones, around 85% seen once. Sequences were obtained from peripheral blood. The source of these receptors is a man aged 80 or over with acute or convalescent COVID-19.

The chain joins TRBV6-4 to TRBJ2-3, with 9 positions matching TRBD2. The CDR3 consists of 15 residues. V shed 6 bases and J 0 bases; nucleotides not matched to a gene: 4. The germline CDR1 and CDR2 sequences are MRHNA and SNTAGT. CDR3 sequence (DNA): TGTGCCAGCAGAGCTAGCGGGGCTAGCACAGATACGCAGTATTTT. Translating gives CASRASGASTDTQYF.

The DNA of the CDR3 is TGTGCCAGCAGCCGGGAGGGCGGCTACGAGCAGTACTTC. Protein sequence: CASSREGGYEQYF. The chain couples TRBV4-2 to TRBJ2-7, with 7 bases identical to TRBD2. Germline V gives CDR1 LGHNA, CDR2 YNFKEQ. CDR3 length equals 13 residues. V was pared by 4 bases and J by 3 bases, with 3 bases of the junction left unmatched.

The CDR3 DNA sequence: TGTGCCAGCAGTTACACCAGGGGTATTCAGAGGGAGGCTTTCTTT. Translated: CASSYTRGIQREAFF. The V call is TRBV6-2 or TRBV6-3, the J call TRBJ1-1; D possibly corresponds to TRBD1 (6 bases). The CDR3 covers 15 residues. Germline lookup yields CDR1 MNHEY and CDR2 SVGEGT. The V end lost 2 bases, the J end lost 11 bases, and 21 bases lay between the germline ends.

The rearrangement links TRBV28 to TRBJ2-7; D might be TRBD2 (6 bases). The germline V and J ends were trimmed by 7 bases and 0 bases, with 16 bases remaining between them. Germline assignment: CDR1 MDHEN and CDR2 SYDVKM. The CDR3 totals 15 residues. CDR3 protein: CASTPSGGLSYEQYF. The CDR3 bases are TGTGCCAGCACCCCCTCCGGGGGTCTCTCCTACGAGCAGTACTTC.

The chain links TRBV25-1 to TRBJ2-5; TRBD1 agrees at 10 bases. The CDR3 is 14 amino acids. CDR1 is MGHDK and CDR2 is SYGVNS in the germline V gene. The trim removed 2 bases at V and 5 bases at J, leaving 2 bases unmatched. The CDR3: CASSELDRGETQYF. CDR3 nucleotides: TGTGCCAGCAGTGAACTGGACAGGGGGGAGACCCAGTACTTC.

The chain carries TRBV19 and TRBJ2-1, with D possibly TRBD2 on 10 matching bases. Trimming stripped 7 bases from V and 0 bases from J, with 31 bases between. Germline CDR1 reads LNHDA; CDR2 reads SQIVND (reference sequence). CDR3 size: 21 residues. The CDR3 here is CASKRTGGLLAGPSSYNEQFF. The CDR3 DNA is TGTGCCAGTAAGAGAACAGGGGGCTTACTAGCGGGACCAAGCTCCTACAATGAGCAGTTCTTC.

The V gene is TRBV5-5, the J gene TRBJ1-2; 10 positions agree with TRBD1. With V trimmed by 4 bases and J by 7 bases, 10 bases remained unmatched. The CDR3 length is 15 residues. The germline gives CDR1 SGHKS, CDR2 YYEKEE (reference sequence). The CDR3 loop reads CASSQDRGAFGGYTF. DNA of the CDR3: TGTGCCAGCAGCCAGGACAGGGGGGCCTTCGGTGGCTACACCTTC.

V and J are TRBV6-6 and TRBJ2-7, with D perhaps TRBD1 (7 bases). Germline V gene lookup returns CDR1 MNHNY and CDR2 SVGAGI (reference sequence). Trimming cost V 2 bases and J 5 bases, with 13 bases left between them. The CDR3 is 14 residues long. The CDR3 loop is CASSYGRGVHEQYF. CDR3 bases: TGTGCCAGCAGTTACGGCAGGGGGGTCCACGAGCAGTACTTC.